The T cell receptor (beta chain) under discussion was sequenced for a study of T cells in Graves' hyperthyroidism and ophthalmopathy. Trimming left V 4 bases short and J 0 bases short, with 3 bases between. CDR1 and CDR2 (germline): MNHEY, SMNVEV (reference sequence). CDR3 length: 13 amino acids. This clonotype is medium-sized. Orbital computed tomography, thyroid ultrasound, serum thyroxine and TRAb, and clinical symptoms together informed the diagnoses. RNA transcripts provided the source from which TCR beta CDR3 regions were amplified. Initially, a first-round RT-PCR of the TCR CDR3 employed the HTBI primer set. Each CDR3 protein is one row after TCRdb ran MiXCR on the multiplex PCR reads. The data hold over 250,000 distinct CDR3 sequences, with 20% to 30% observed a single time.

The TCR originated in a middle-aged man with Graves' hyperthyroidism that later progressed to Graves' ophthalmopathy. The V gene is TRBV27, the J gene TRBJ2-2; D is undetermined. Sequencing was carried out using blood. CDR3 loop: CASSYPNTGELFF. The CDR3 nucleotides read TGTGCCAGCAGTTATCCGAACACCGGGGAGCTGTTTTTT.